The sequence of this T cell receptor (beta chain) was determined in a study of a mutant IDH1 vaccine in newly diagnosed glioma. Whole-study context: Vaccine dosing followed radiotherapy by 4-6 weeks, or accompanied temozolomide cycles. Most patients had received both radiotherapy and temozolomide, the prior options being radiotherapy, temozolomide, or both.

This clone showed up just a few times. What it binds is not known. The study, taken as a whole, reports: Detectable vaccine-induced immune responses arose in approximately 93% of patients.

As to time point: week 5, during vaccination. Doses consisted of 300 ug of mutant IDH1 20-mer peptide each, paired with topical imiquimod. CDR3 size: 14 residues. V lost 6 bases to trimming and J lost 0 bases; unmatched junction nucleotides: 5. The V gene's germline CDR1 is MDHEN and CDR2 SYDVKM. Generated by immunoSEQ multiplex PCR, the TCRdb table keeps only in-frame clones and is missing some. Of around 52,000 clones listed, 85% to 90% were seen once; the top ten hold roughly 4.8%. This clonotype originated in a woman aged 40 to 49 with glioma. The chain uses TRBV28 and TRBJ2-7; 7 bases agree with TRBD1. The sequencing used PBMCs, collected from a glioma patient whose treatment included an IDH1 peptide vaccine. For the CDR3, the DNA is TGTGCCAGCAGCCGTGGACAGGCCTCCTACGAGCAGTACTTC. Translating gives CASSRGQASYEQYF.